Listed here are 30 T cell receptor beta chains from one sample, sequenced in a study of Graves' ophthalmopathy and Graves' hyperthyroidism. TCR beta CDR3 amplification used RNA transcripts. RT-PCR with HTBI primers came first, then second-round multiplex PCR. TCRdb itself ran the multiplex PCR reads through MiXCR, one entry per CDR3 protein. The sample comprises approximately 500,000 distinct CDR3 sequences, under 15% of which are singletons, and over 7.5% rests with the top ten. The sample comprised blood. The source of these receptors is a woman in her twenties or thirties with Graves' ophthalmopathy.

This clonotype was detected many times. The chain has TRBV20-1 and TRBJ2-7; D unresolved. The CDR3 covers 12 residues. V was trimmed by 1 base and J by 3 bases, leaving 7 bases between them. Germline CDR1 reads DFQATT; CDR2 reads SNEGSKA (reference sequence). The CDR3 DNA sequence: TGCAGTGCTAGAGTTGAACGCTACGAGCAGTACTTC. Translated: CSARVERYEQYF.

The sample holds many counts of this clonotype. The chain has TRBV24-1 and TRBJ2-5; D remains unclear. This CDR3 region has 13 residues. Germline loops: CDR1 KGHDR, CDR2 SFDVKD. Trimming shortened V by 8 bases and J by 2 bases, and 11 bases separated the two germline ends. CDR3 nucleotides: TGTGCCACCAACGGAGTGGGGCAAGAGACCCAGTACTTC. It is translated as CATNGVGQETQYF.

With respect to this clonotype: An end of the junction differs from the germline gene, which may be a read error. The chain carries TRBV13 and TRBJ1-1; no clear D gene. The CDR3 contains 15 residues. Germline-derived CDR1 and CDR2 are PRHDT and FYEKMQ (reference sequence). CDR3 in DNA: TGTGCCAGCTGCTTAAGGTACACGGTGGGCACTGAAGCTTTCTTT. It yields the protein CASCLRYTVGTEAFF.

The chain recombines TRBV12-3 or TRBV12-4 with TRBJ1-1; D is ambiguous. The CDR3 is 14 residues long. Trimming stripped 3 bases from V and 1 base from J, with 9 bases between. Here the CDR3 reads CASSLQQTNTEAFF. The CDR3 DNA follows: TGTGCCAGCAGTTTGCAGCAAACGAACACTGAAGCTTTCTTT.

The chain joins TRBV30 to TRBJ2-7; 11 bases map to TRBD1. CDR3 length: 13 residues. Germline V CDR1 and CDR2: GTSNPN, SVGIG (reference sequence). J was trimmed by 6 bases and V by 7 bases; bases with no gene match: 8. The CDR3 nucleotides are TGTGCCTCCTCAGGACAGGGGGCCACCGAGCAGTACTTC. Its protein product is CASSGQGATEQYF.

This clonotype occurred many times. This chain joins TRBV11-2 and TRBJ1-2, with a weak D call TRBD1 (5 bases). CDR3 length: 13 residues. The V and J ends lost 5 bases and 4 bases respectively, with 11 bases between them. Germline V gene data show CDR1 as SGHAT and CDR2 as FQNNGV. The CDR3 sequence is CASSKQVTYGYTF. DNA for the CDR3: TGTGCCAGCAGCAAACAGGTTACCTATGGCTACACCTTC.

This clonotype was seen at least ten times. The chain is built from TRBV27 and TRBJ1-5; D is uncertain. Trimming removed 8 bases at V and 0 bases at J, with 11 bases between. CDR1 is MNHEY and CDR2 is SMNVEV in the germline V gene (reference sequence). There are 14 residues in the CDR3. CDR3 in DNA: TGTGCCAGCTCGACACTATATAGCAATCAGCCCCAGCATTTT. Amino acid sequence: CASSTLYSNQPQHF.

This clonotype has more than one count but fewer than ten. The chain employs TRBV28 and TRBJ2-5; the match to TRBD2 covers 12 bases. Germline V lookup: CDR1 MDHEN, CDR2 SYDVKM. The CDR3 is 15 residues long. Germline trimming cut 2 bases from V and 5 bases from J; bases unmatched to any gene: 3. DNA for the CDR3: TGTGCCAGCAGTTTACGGACTAGCGGGATGGAGACCCAGTACTTC. This encodes CASSLRTSGMETQYF.

At least ten counts were recorded for this clonotype. This chain connects TRBV6-2 or TRBV6-3 to TRBJ1-6; D is ambiguous. V was clipped by 2 bases and J by 4 bases, with 6 bases between them. Germline V gives CDR1 MNHEY, CDR2 SVGEGT. The CDR3 consists of 14 residues. The CDR3, as DNA: TGTGCCAGCAGTTACAGCGCTTATAATTCACCCCTCCACTTT. Translated, it gives CASSYSAYNSPLHF.

The table lists this clonotype with a few counts. V and J are TRBV20-1 and TRBJ2-7, with D uncertain. The germline V gene encodes CDR1 DFQATT and CDR2 SNEGSKA (reference sequence). This CDR3 spans 15 amino acids. The V gene lost 3 bases and the J gene lost 4 bases, with 19 bases spanning the gap. In nucleotides, the CDR3 is TGCAGTGCTAGGAGCGCCTTGGACGGCCGGTACGAGCAGTACTTC. It yields the protein CSARSALDGRYEQYF.

This clonotype was found a few times. V usage is TRBV28 and J usage is TRBJ2-5; possible D gene TRBD2, 7 bases. The CDR3 totals 12 residues. Germline-derived CDR1 and CDR2 are MDHEN and SYDVKM. Trimming shortened V by 8 bases and J by 5 bases, and 12 bases separated the two germline ends. This CDR3 is CASGGAGETQYF. DNA for the CDR3: TGTGCCAGCGGGGGGGCCGGGGAGACCCAGTACTTC.

The chain has TRBV11-3 and TRBJ2-2; D is undetermined. With 5 bases removed from V and 3 bases from J, the gap between germline ends came to 13 bases. The germline V gene has CDR1 SGHNT and CDR2 YENEEA. The CDR3 runs 15 residues. The CDR3 loop is CASSPGFPDTGELFF. The CDR3 DNA reads TGTGCCAGCAGCCCCGGGTTTCCCGACACCGGGGAGCTGTTTTTT.

This clonotype was found a few times. A much larger clone lies one base from this, so it may be a read error. The gene calls are TRBV24-1 and TRBJ1-2; D is undetermined. CDR1 is KGHDR and CDR2 is SFDVKD in the germline V gene. The length of the CDR3 is 14 residues. V lost 6 bases and J lost 1, with 11 bases in between. The CDR3 DNA is TGTGCCACCAGTCGAAAAAGGAATAACTATGGCTACACCTTC. As protein: CATSRKRNNYGYTF.

In its sample, this clonotype was seen many times. The rearrangement uses TRBV30 and TRBJ1-2; 7 nucleotides line up with TRBD1. This CDR3 region has 13 residues. Germline loops: CDR1 GTSNPN, CDR2 SVGIG (reference sequence). J lost 14 bases, V lost 7 bases, and 19 bases had no gene match. The CDR3 DNA follows: TGTGCCTACCTTCCGGGACAGAGGTCGTTGGGTACCTTC. Amino acids: CAYLPGQRSLGTF.

This clonotype was seen at least ten times. CDR3 sequence: CATSTREGRNEQYF. The CDR3 DNA sequence: TGTGCCACCAGTACGCGGGAGGGCCGGAACGAGCAGTACTTC. V and J are TRBV24-1 and TRBJ2-7; 9 positions agree with TRBD2. V was clipped by 6 bases and J by 5 bases; unmatched bases: 7. CDR1 KGHDR and CDR2 SFDVKD come from the germline V gene. The CDR3 runs 14 residues.

This clonotype has only a few counts. This sequence joins TRBV9 and TRBJ1-1; a weak D match, TRBD1 (5 bases). The V gene's germline CDR1 is SGDLS and CDR2 YYNGEE. This CDR3 comprises 18 residues. The V end was cut by 1 base, the J end by 4 bases, with 23 bases between. CDR3 residues: CASSVTVAREGGPTEAFF. The CDR3 DNA follows: TGTGCCAGCAGCGTAACGGTCGCCAGGGAGGGAGGGCCCACTGAAGCTTTCTTT.

There are many counts of this clonotype. The chain couples TRBV29-1 to TRBJ2-5; no definite D call. V dropped 8 bases and J dropped 0 bases, with 4 bases sitting between them. The CDR3 contains 10 residues. Germline-derived CDR1 and CDR2 are SQVTM and ANQGSEA. CDR3 sequence (DNA): TGCAGCATGTACCAAGAGACCCAGTACTTC. Translating gives CSMYQETQYF.

With regard to this clonotype: Being one base from a much bigger clone, this may be a read error. The rearrangement links TRBV18 to TRBJ2-7, with D unresolved. The CDR3 runs 18 residues. V dropped 2 bases and J dropped 2 bases, with 22 bases sitting between them. CDR1 and CDR2 from the germline V gene are KGHSH and LQKENI. The CDR3 reads CASSPIPSFGDVAYEQYF. In DNA form, the CDR3 reads TGTGCCAGCTCACCAATCCCCTCGTTCGGCGACGTGGCCTACGAGCAGTACTTC. Supplemented by reference TRBV18 and TRBJ2-7, the full variable domain reads NAGVMQNPRHLVRRRGQEARLRCSPMKGHSHVYWYRQLPEEGLKFMVYLQKENIIDESGMPKERFSAEFPKEGPSILRIQQVVRGDSAAYFCASSPIPSFGDVAYEQYFGPGTRLTVT.

This clonotype was counted at least ten times. The chain recombines TRBV11-2 with TRBJ2-4; D could derive from TRBD1 or TRBD2 (5 bases each). CDR1 and CDR2 from the germline V gene are SGHAT and FQNNGV. CDR3 size: 19 residues. Trimming removed 5 bases at V and 1 base at J, with 24 bases between. In DNA, the CDR3 is TGTGCCAGCAGCCGGGACCCCTATACTCAGTATAACGCCAAAAACATTCAGTACTTC. As protein: CASSRDPYTQYNAKNIQYF.

As for this clonotype: Being one base from a much bigger clone, this may be a read error. The J gene is TRBJ1-1, the V gene TRBV6-1, with 11 positions matching TRBD1. CDR3 length: 15 amino acids. The germline gives CDR1 MNHNS, CDR2 SASEGT. J gave up 4 bases and V 7 bases, and 8 bases lay outside the gene matches. CDR3 DNA sequence: TGTGCCAGCATCCGGACAGGGGGCGATGGCACTGAAGCTTTCTTT. Translating gives CASIRTGGDGTEAFF.

This clonotype was counted ten times or more. This chain connects TRBV28 to TRBJ1-1; 7 bases match TRBD1. With V trimmed by 3 bases and J by 4 bases, 20 bases remained unmatched. CDR1 and CDR2 from the germline V gene are MDHEN and SYDVKM. This CDR3 is 19 amino acids long. The CDR3 region has the DNA TGTGCCAGCAGTTTTGGGCTAGGCAGGGGGAGCTTGTCGGGCACTGAAGCTTTCTTT. Protein product: CASSFGLGRGSLSGTEAFF.

The chain recombines TRBV12-3 or TRBV12-4 with TRBJ2-6, with 10 bases identical to TRBD1. V gave up 7 bases and J gave up 1 base; unmatched junction bases: 10. The CDR3 covers 18 residues. CDR3 sequence reads: CASTLTGGRGSGANVLTF. In nucleotides, the CDR3 is TGTGCCAGCACCCTGACAGGGGGCAGGGGGTCTGGGGCCAACGTCCTGACTTTC.

Concerning this clonotype itself: This sequence may be a read error, since a much larger clone differs from it by one base. The chain combines TRBV7-6 with TRBJ2-7; 8 bases fit TRBD1. There are 17 residues in the CDR3. Trimming cost V 5 bases and J 5 bases; bases outside gene matches: 17. The germline CDR1 and CDR2 sequences are SGHVS and FNYEAQ. The CDR3 region has the DNA TGTGCCAGCAGCCCTGGTCTATGTGGAACAGGGGGTAACGAGCAGTACTTC. This sequence encodes CASSPGLCGTGGNEQYF.

The genes are TRBV4-1 and TRBJ1-5; a possible D gene is TRBD1 (5 bases). With 0 bases removed from V and 2 bases from J, the gap between germline ends came to 11 bases. The CDR3 is 16 residues long. Germline V gives CDR1 MGHRA, CDR2 YSYEKL. The CDR3 loop is CASSQEPGVGNQPQHF. For the CDR3, the DNA is TGCGCCAGCAGCCAAGAGCCGGGGGTGGGCAATCAGCCCCAGCATTTT.

The chain combines TRBV30 with TRBJ2-7, with D uncertain. The V end lost 2 bases, the J end lost 1 base, and 9 bases lay between the germline ends. Germline-derived CDR1 and CDR2 are GTSNPN and SVGIG (reference sequence). This CDR3 has 13 amino acids. As DNA, the CDR3 is TGTGCCTGGAGTAGGAGACAATCCTACGAGCAGTACTTC. Its translation: CAWSRRQSYEQYF.

In this sample, this clonotype turned up many times. The CDR3 region is CASRQTWQSNQPQHF. The CDR3 DNA reads TGTGCCAGCAGGCAAACCTGGCAGAGCAATCAGCCCCAGCATTTT. This sequence joins TRBV6-1 and TRBJ1-5; D remains ambiguous. V dropped 6 bases and J dropped 1 base, with 13 bases sitting between them. CDR3 length equals 15 residues. CDR1 is MNHNS, CDR2 SASEGT, per germline.

This clonotype came up many times. V gene TRBV29-1 combines with J gene TRBJ1-1; no clear D. Looked up from germline, CDR1 is SQVTM and CDR2 is ANQGSEA. The V end was cut by 6 bases, the J end by 1 base, with 3 bases between. The CDR3 totals 10 residues. DNA of the CDR3: TGCAGCGTCCAGAACACTGAAGCTTTCTTT. As protein: CSVQNTEAFF. Supplemented by reference TRBV29-1 and TRBJ1-1, the full variable domain reads SAVISQKPSRDICQRGTSLTIQCQVDSQVTMMFWYRQQPGQSLTLIATANQGSEATYESGFVIDKFPISRPNLTFSTLTVSNMSPEDSSIYLCSVQNTEAFFGQGTRLTVV.

In its sample, this clonotype was seen a few times. The gene calls are TRBV9 and TRBJ2-2; a possible D gene is TRBD1 (5 bases). Germline V CDR1 and CDR2: SGDLS, YYNGEE. V lost 4 bases and J lost 7, with 20 bases in between. The CDR3 extends over 16 amino acids. The CDR3: CASSPRTPPSLGELFF. In DNA form, the CDR3 reads TGTGCCAGCAGCCCCCGGACACCTCCTTCTCTCGGGGAGCTGTTTTTT.

Of note for this clonotype: The CDR3 ends on some other residue instead of the conserved phenylalanine or tryptophan, so this is likely a read error. The CDR3 here is CASRTQGSANTGELFV. For the CDR3, the DNA is TGTGCCAGTCGAACCCAGGGGTCGGCGAACACCGGGGAGCTGTTTGTT. The rearrangement links TRBV19 to TRBJ2-2; a possible D gene is TRBD1 (6 bases). V was trimmed by 8 bases and J by 0 bases, leaving 16 bases between them. Germline-derived CDR1 and CDR2 are LNHDA and SQIVND (reference sequence). The CDR3 extends over 16 amino acids.

This clonotype was recorded at least ten times. The V and J genes are TRBV11-2 and TRBJ2-2; D call uncertain. V gave up 5 bases and J gave up 5 bases, with 21 bases separating them. The CDR3 is made up of 17 amino acids. Germline CDR1 reads SGHAT; CDR2 reads FQNNGV. In nucleotides, the CDR3 is TGTGCCAGCAGCCCCCAGGTTCTCATAGGGCTTACCGGGGAGCTGTTTTTT. Translating gives CASSPQVLIGLTGELFF.